This T cell receptor (beta chain) stems from a study of CD4 and CD8 cells across lung adenocarcinoma regions. The germline CDR1 and CDR2 sequences are SGHTA and FQGTGA. CDR3 length: 14 amino acids. Samples came from patients with localized non-small cell lung adenocarcinoma. Using its own MiXCR run on the PCR reads, TCRdb lists one record per CDR3 protein. The repertoire has more than 6,000 distinct CDR3 sequences, over 40% of them found once; the top ten carry about 18%. As for this clonotype: At one end the junction does not follow the germline gene, possibly because of a read error.

The specimen was CD8+ T cells from the center of a lung tumor. The rearrangement links TRBV7-3 to TRBJ2-3, with a tentative D call TRBD1 (6 bases). The origin of this receptor is a female donor with lung adenocarcinoma. The CD4 and CD8 labels of this study may be unreliable. CDR3 residues: CASSVGASTDTQYF. In DNA form, the CDR3 reads TGTGCCAGCAGCGTGGGGGCTAGCACAGACACGCAGTATTTT.